Presented here are 24 T cell receptor beta chains from one specimen sequenced in a study of shared clonotypes between healthy human individuals. Terminally differentiated effector memory CD45RA+ cells were left out of the naive CD8 fraction, which was CD45RO-negative and positively selected for CCR7. The repertoire was sequenced with immunoSEQ multiplex PCR; TCRdb's copy has only in-frame clones and lacks some. The table includes about 1,900,000 clones, approximately 94% detected once. Sequencing was carried out using naive CD8+ T cells sorted from blood. The origin of the receptors is a man younger than 30 in good health.

DNA of the CDR3: TGTGCCACTGAGCGGGGGACCTACACCGGGGAGCTGTTTTTT. It yields the protein CATERGTYTGELFF. The genes are TRBV19 and TRBJ2-2; 8 bases agree with TRBD2. The ends lost 10 bases at V and 3 bases at J; junction bases unmatched: 7. Germline CDR1 reads LNHDA; CDR2 reads SQIVND (reference sequence). The CDR3 is 14 residues long.

This clone was seen only once. The chain recombines TRBV7-9 with TRBJ2-7; perhaps TRBD1 as D (6 bases). The CDR3 has 14 residues. The germline V gene has CDR1 SEHNR and CDR2 FQNEAQ (reference sequence). V lost 3 bases and J lost 4, with 13 bases in between. The chain's CDR3 is CASSLSTGLYEQYF. The CDR3 DNA sequence: TGTGCCAGCAGCTTGTCGACAGGCCTTTACGAGCAGTACTTC. Drawing the rest from reference TRBV7-9 and TRBJ2-7, the complete variable domain is DTGVSQNPRHKITKRGQNVTFRCDPISEHNRLYWYRQTLGQGPEFLTYFQNEAQLEKSRLLSDRFSAERPKGSFSTLEIQRTEQGDSAMYLCASSLSTGLYEQYFGPGTRLTVT.

As to this clone: An end of the junction differs from the germline gene, which may be a read error. The J gene is TRBJ2-3, the V gene TRBV15; TRBD2 agrees at 8 bases. This CDR3 is 17 amino acids long. From germline, CDR1 is LNHNV and CDR2 YYDKDF (reference sequence). The CDR3 reads CATSGDVTSGNTDTQYF. DNA of the CDR3: TGTGCCACCAGCGGAGATGTCACTAGCGGAAACACAGATACGCAGTATTTT. Variable domain in full (rest from reference TRBV15 and TRBJ2-3): DAMVIQNPRYQVTQFGKPVTLSCSQTLNHNVMYWYQQKSSQAPKLLFHYYDKDFNNEADTPDNFQSRRPNTSFCFLDIRSPGLGDTAMYLCATSGDVTSGNTDTQYFGPGTRLTVL.

This chain uses TRBV28 with TRBJ2-7; unclear D gene. Trimming took 2 bases from V and 4 from J, leaving 9 bases between them. The germline V gene has CDR1 MDHEN and CDR2 SYDVKM. The CDR3 runs to 13 residues. CDR3 region: CASSLTPAYEQYF. CDR3 nucleotide sequence: TGTGCCAGCAGTTTAACCCCAGCTTACGAGCAGTACTTC.

The rearrangement links TRBV19 to TRBJ2-5; D may be TRBD1 or TRBD2 (5 bases each). Germline lookup yields CDR1 LNHDA and CDR2 SQIVND (reference sequence). Trimming left V 5 bases short and J 4 bases short, with 17 bases between. The CDR3 consists of 15 residues. CDR3 sequence (DNA): TGTGCCAGTAGTGCAGAGGGGTTTGTGGGAGAGACCCAGTACTTC. This codes for CASSAEGFVGETQYF.

This rearrangement joins TRBV19 to TRBJ1-5; D remains ambiguous. This CDR3 contains 16 residues. V lost 0 bases and J lost 3, with 12 bases in between. Germline assignment: CDR1 LNHDA and CDR2 SQIVND (reference sequence). In DNA, the CDR3 is TGTGCCAGTAGTATAGATCTTATTCCCCCCAATCAGCCCCAGCATTTT. Its translation: CASSIDLIPPNQPQHF.

In DNA form, the CDR3 reads TGTGCCAGCAGCACTACAAGGACGGACAGGGCTATGAACACTGAAGCTTTCTTT. Translating gives CASSTTRTDRAMNTEAFF. This chain uses TRBV7-9 with TRBJ1-1; 8 nucleotides match TRBD1. CDR1 SEHNR and CDR2 FQNEAQ come from the germline V gene (reference sequence). This CDR3 has 18 amino acids. V shed 5 bases, J shed 0 bases, and the junction held 14 bases outside the gene matches.

This chain uses TRBV7-9 with TRBJ1-2; 9 positions agree with TRBD1. CDR3 length: 16 residues. V lost 4 bases, J lost 5 bases, and 11 bases stayed unmatched. CDR1 is SEHNR and CDR2 is FQNEAQ in the germline V gene (reference sequence). CDR3: CASSSGWTGVMYGYTF. CDR3 DNA: TGTGCCAGCAGCTCCGGCTGGACAGGGGTGATGTATGGCTACACCTTC.

The J gene is TRBJ1-1, the V gene TRBV6-5; 8 nucleotides line up with TRBD1. CDR1 and CDR2 from the germline V gene are MNHEY and SVGAGI. The CDR3 extends over 14 amino acids. Trimming took 4 bases from V and 1 from J; bases not matched to a gene: 2. The CDR3 region is CASSSDRGNTEAFF. The CDR3 DNA follows: TGTGCCAGCAGTTCAGACAGGGGGAACACTGAAGCTTTCTTT.

J is TRBJ2-7 and V is TRBV19; TRBD1 matches at 8 bases. Losses at the gene ends were 5 bases for V and 3 bases for J; bases not matched to a gene: 6. This CDR3 has 14 residues. CDR1 LNHDA and CDR2 SQIVND come from the germline V gene (reference sequence). The CDR3 spells CASSWSGTGYEQYF. CDR3 bases: TGTGCCAGTAGTTGGTCCGGGACAGGCTACGAGCAGTACTTC.

The chain combines TRBV6-5 with TRBJ2-7; TRBD1 matches 7 bases. The CDR3 has 13 amino acids. Trimming cost V 5 bases and J 7 bases; bases outside gene matches: 8. Germline-derived CDR1 and CDR2 are MNHEY and SVGAGI. CDR3 residues: CASSPNRGAEQYF. The CDR3 bases are TGTGCCAGCAGTCCAAACAGGGGCGCGGAGCAGTACTTC.

J is TRBJ2-5 and V is TRBV6-4; tentative D call: TRBD2 (6 bases). In germline, CDR1 is MRHNA, CDR2 SNTAGT. The CDR3 has 15 amino acids. The V end lost 8 bases, the J end lost 5 bases, and 21 bases lay between the germline ends. This chain's CDR3 is CASPPRGREVETQYF. The CDR3 bases are TGTGCCAGCCCCCCGAGAGGCAGGGAGGTGGAGACCCAGTACTTC.

The rearrangement joins TRBV7-9 to TRBJ2-3; 11 nucleotides line up with TRBD1. In germline, CDR1 is SEHNR, CDR2 FQNEAQ (reference sequence). This CDR3 region has 17 residues. Losses at the gene ends were 4 bases for V and 4 bases for J; bases not matched to a gene: 10. The CDR3 nucleotides read TGTGCCAGCAGCTCGGACAGGGGGCTGAAGGGTGCAGATACGCAGTATTTT. This gives the protein CASSSDRGLKGADTQYF.

The chain is built from TRBV6-6 and TRBJ1-5, with TRBD1 as a possible D gene (6 bases). Germline V CDR1 and CDR2: MNHNY, SVGAGI (reference sequence). V lost 7 bases to trimming and J lost 6 bases, with 16 bases between them. The CDR3 loop spans 14 amino acids. CDR3 sequence (DNA): TGTGCCAGCAACCCTTGGGGGGCCCGTCAGCCCCAGCATTTT. Amino acid sequence: CASNPWGARQPQHF.

The chain combines TRBV6-1 with TRBJ1-2; D uncertain. CDR3 length equals 14 residues. Germline assignment: CDR1 MNHNS and CDR2 SASEGT. V dropped 5 bases and J dropped 3 bases, with 13 bases sitting between them. The CDR3: CASSTPNVDYGYTF. The CDR3 DNA reads as TGTGCCAGCAGTACCCCGAACGTGGACTATGGCTACACCTTC.

With respect to this clone: Other nucleotide sequences in the sample specify the same CDR3. The chain recombines TRBV20-1 with TRBJ2-7; D is undetermined. The germline CDR1 and CDR2 sequences are DFQATT and SNEGSKA (reference sequence). Between the trimmed V and J ends, which lost 5 bases and 1 base, there was a span of 6 bases. This CDR3 contains 11 residues. CDR3: CSAQNSYEQYF. The CDR3 DNA is TGCAGTGCTCAGAATTCCTACGAGCAGTACTTC.

The V gene is TRBV28, the J gene TRBJ2-7, with D tentatively TRBD1 (5 bases). The germline V and J ends were trimmed by 1 base and 0 bases, with 10 bases remaining between them. In germline, CDR1 is MDHEN, CDR2 SYDVKM. CDR3 length: 15 residues. The CDR3 spells CASSLYTGSSYEQYF. The CDR3 DNA reads TGTGCCAGCAGTTTATATACAGGCAGCTCCTACGAGCAGTACTTC. Variable domain in full (rest from reference TRBV28 and TRBJ2-7): DVKVTQSSRYLVKRTGEKVFLECVQDMDHENMFWYRQDPGLGLRLIYFSYDVKMKEKGDIPEGYSVSREKKERFSLILESASTNQTSMYLCASSLYTGSSYEQYFGPGTRLTVT.

Note on this clone: Additional DNA sequences in this sample encode the identical CDR3. This sequence joins TRBV9 and TRBJ1-2, with D unclear. Germline CDR1 is SGDLS and CDR2 is YYNGEE. The germline V and J ends were trimmed by 0 bases and 3 bases, with 9 bases remaining between them. The CDR3 runs 14 residues. This chain's CDR3 is CASSVGGGDYGYTF. The CDR3 region has the DNA TGTGCCAGCAGCGTAGGCGGCGGCGACTATGGCTACACCTTC.

The chain combines TRBV7-9 with TRBJ1-4, with 9 bases matching TRBD1. This CDR3 has 14 amino acids. Trimming cost V 5 bases and J 6 bases; bases outside gene matches: 4. The germline V gene encodes CDR1 SEHNR and CDR2 FQNEAQ (reference sequence). DNA for the CDR3: TGTGCCAGCAGCCTCCGGACAGGGGATGAAAAACTGTTTTTT. Its translation: CASSLRTGDEKLFF.

The J gene is TRBJ2-7, the V gene TRBV10-1; D possibly corresponds to TRBD2 (6 bases). The germline V gene has CDR1 WNHNN and CDR2 SYGVQD (reference sequence). V dropped 1 base and J dropped 5 bases, with 15 bases sitting between them. The CDR3 is 15 amino acids. In DNA, the CDR3 is TGCGCCAGCAGTGAGTTGGCGGGGAGTATGGACGAGCAGTACTTC. Residues: CASSELAGSMDEQYF.

The genes are TRBV6-5 and TRBJ2-1; TRBD2 is a possible D gene (6 bases). V was trimmed by 6 bases and J by 9 bases, leaving 21 bases between them. The CDR3 is made up of 15 amino acids. Germline-derived CDR1 and CDR2 are MNHEY and SVGAGI. The CDR3: CASSTSGDPRGEQFF. CDR3 DNA: TGTGCCAGCAGCACGTCGGGGGATCCGCGAGGTGAGCAGTTCTTC.

Of note for this clone: Other nucleotide sequences from this sample produce the same CDR3. The chain employs TRBV28 and TRBJ2-1, with 13 bases matching TRBD2. The CDR3 extends over 14 amino acids. V trimming: 5 bases; J trimming: 7 bases; junction bases outside the gene matches: 2. Germline CDR1 reads MDHEN; CDR2 reads SYDVKM. CDR3 bases: TGTGCCAGCAGTCCGGGACTAGCGGGGAATGAGCAGTTCTTC. Encoded protein: CASSPGLAGNEQFF.

The rearrangement joins TRBV7-8 to TRBJ2-3, with TRBD2 identical over 7 bases. The V and J ends lost 0 bases and 4 bases, in that order; junction bases with no gene match: 4. This CDR3 comprises 15 residues. From germline, CDR1 is SGHVS and CDR2 FQNEAQ. The CDR3: CASSLAGGTADTQYF. The CDR3 DNA reads TGTGCCAGCAGCTTAGCGGGAGGGACCGCAGATACGCAGTATTTT.

The chain carries TRBV9 and TRBJ2-7; possibly TRBD1 for D (6 bases). The V end was cut by 2 bases, the J end by 2 bases, with 14 bases between. CDR1 SGDLS and CDR2 YYNGEE come from the germline V gene. The CDR3 consists of 15 residues. The CDR3 reads CASSVRGSGTYEQYF. DNA for the CDR3: TGTGCCAGCAGCGTCAGGGGCTCCGGGACCTACGAGCAGTACTTC.